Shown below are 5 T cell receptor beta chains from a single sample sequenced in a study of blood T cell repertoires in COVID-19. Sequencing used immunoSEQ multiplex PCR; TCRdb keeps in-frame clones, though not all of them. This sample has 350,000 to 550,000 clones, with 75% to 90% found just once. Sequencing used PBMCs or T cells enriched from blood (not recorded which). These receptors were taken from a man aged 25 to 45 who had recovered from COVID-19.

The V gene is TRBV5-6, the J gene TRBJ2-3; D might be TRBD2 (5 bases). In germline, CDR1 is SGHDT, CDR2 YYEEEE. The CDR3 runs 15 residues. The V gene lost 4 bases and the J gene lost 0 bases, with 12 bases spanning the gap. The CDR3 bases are TGTGCCAGCAGCCCCGCAAGCGGAAGCACAGATACGCAGTATTTT. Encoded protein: CASSPASGSTDTQYF.

The CDR3 sequence: CASSPGLAGVETQYF. The CDR3 DNA follows: TGCGCCAGCAGCCCGGGACTAGCGGGAGTGGAGACCCAGTACTTC. The chain couples TRBV5-1 to TRBJ2-5; 14 bases agree with TRBD2. The V and J ends lost 4 bases and 5 bases, in that order; junction bases with no gene match: 4. The CDR3 is 15 amino acids. Germline V CDR1 and CDR2: SGHRS, YFSETQ.

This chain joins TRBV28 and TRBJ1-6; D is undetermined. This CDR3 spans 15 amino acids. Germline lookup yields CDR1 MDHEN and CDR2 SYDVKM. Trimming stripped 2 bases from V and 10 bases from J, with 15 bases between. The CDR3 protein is CASSLIPPSRSPLHF. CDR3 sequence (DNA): TGTGCCAGCAGTTTAATTCCGCCCTCGAGATCACCCCTCCACTTT.

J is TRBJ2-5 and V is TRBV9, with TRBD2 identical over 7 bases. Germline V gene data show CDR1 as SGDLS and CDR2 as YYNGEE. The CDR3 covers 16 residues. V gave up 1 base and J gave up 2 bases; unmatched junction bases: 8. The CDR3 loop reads CASSVKGGGLQETQYF. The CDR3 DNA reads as TGTGCCAGCAGCGTAAAAGGCGGGGGTCTACAAGAGACCCAGTACTTC.

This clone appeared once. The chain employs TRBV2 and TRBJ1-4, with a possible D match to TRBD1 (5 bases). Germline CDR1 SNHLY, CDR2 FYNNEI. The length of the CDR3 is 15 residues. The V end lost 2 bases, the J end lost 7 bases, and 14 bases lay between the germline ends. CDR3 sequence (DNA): TGTGCCAGCAGTGAAAACGCCGGCCAGGGTGAAAAACTGTTTTTT. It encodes CASSENAGQGEKLFF.